The entry below describes one T cell receptor (beta chain). The data were taken from a study of blood T cell repertoires in COVID-19. For the study at large: COVID-19 samples collected from the United States, Italy and Spain covered acute and convalescent phases.

In the authors' methods: Counts of nucleated cells, estimated from reference gene primer amplification, were obtained. Libraries were prepared by immunoSEQ multiplex PCR; TCRdb keeps only in-frame clonotypes and omits some of them. V, J and clone size are taken as reported in that table, and D and trimming were inferred from the DNA itself. Among a few hundred thousand clones, roughly 87% were seen once, and the ten largest hold roughly 0.94%. V dropped 2 bases and J dropped 4 bases, with 6 bases sitting between them. The CDR3 covers 14 residues. Germline V gene sequence: CDR1 SGHDN, CDR2 FVKESK. Categorization into cohorts depended on clinical history that participants reported. Recovery among Cohort 3 donors was established by two negative PCRs, clearance, or symptom resolution.

J is TRBJ1-6 and V is TRBV14; the D is unclear. The sequence was obtained from a young woman who had recovered from COVID-19. Sequenced input: PBMCs or T cells enriched from blood (not recorded which). The DNA of the CDR3 is TGTGCCAGCAGCCAATCCGCGTATAATTCACCCCTCCACTTT. Translated, it gives CASSQSAYNSPLHF. Drawing the rest from reference TRBV14 and TRBJ1-6, the complete variable domain is EAGVTQFPSHSVIEKGQTVTLRCDPISGHDNLYWYRRVMGKEIKFLLHFVKESKQDESGMPNNRFLAERTGGTYSTLKVQPAELEDSGVYFCASSQSAYNSPLHFGNGTRLTVT.